What follows describes a single TCR beta chain. Its antigen remains unknown. ViraFEST assay sequencing came after antigen-specific CD4+ T cells were expanded with viral peptide pools. Cultured cells yielded isolated CD4+ T cells after roughly 11 days. Participants completed two doses of the BNT162b2 or mRNA-1273 vaccine. In the cultures, half the medium was exchanged for IL-2 medium on days 3 and 7. The record originates from a study of vaccination effects on CD4 cells after COVID-19. Clones were read by immunoSEQ multiplex PCR, and TCRdb kept only the in-frame ones, dropping some. This sample carries fewer than 40,000 clones, just under 85% of them seen once, and the ten largest clones take roughly 1.9%. Material: CD4+ T cells from PBMCs cultured with HCoV-NL63 spike peptides, obtained after COVID-19 vaccination. The origin of this receptor is a human donor who received a COVID-19 vaccine. Some clones in this sample may be carry-over from other donors' samples.

DNA of the CDR3: TGCGCCAGTCCCTCTGGAAACACCATATATTTT. Its protein product is CASPSGNTIYF. The chain combines TRBV10-1 with TRBJ1-3; D unresolved. Trimming removed 9 bases at V and 0 bases at J, with 3 bases between. This CDR3 has 11 amino acids. Germline-derived CDR1 and CDR2 are WNHNN and SYGVQD (reference sequence).